This T cell receptor beta chain was captured in a study of CD8 T cells in ankylosing spondylitis. A word on this clonotype: Its matching antigen is unknown.

As the method for making TCR beta libraries, quantitative 5'-RACE with molecular barcodes was used. TCRdb re-derived calls from the 5' RACE reads in MiXCR, one entry per CDR3 protein. The sample lists some 700,000 distinct CDR3 sequences; around a fifth were seen once. Findings and limits, study-wide: Earlier literature documents some of the motif variants in reactive arthritis synovial fluid and blood. Matched ankylosing spondylitis synovial fluid reportedly contained a significantly enriched population of disease-linked clones. A TCR beta motif made of roughly eight highly homologous variants seemed typical of ankylosing spondylitis blood.

This CDR3 has 14 amino acids. The V gene lost 1 base and the J gene lost 0 bases, with 5 bases spanning the gap. Germline V gives CDR1 LGHNA, CDR2 YNFKEQ. Source material: blood, either unsorted or a sorted T cell fraction (not recorded which). The J gene is TRBJ2-3, the V gene TRBV4-2, with unresolved D. The receptor was derived from a male donor with ankylosing spondylitis. The DNA for the CDR3 is TGTGCCAGCAGCCAAGCCCTGAGCACAGATACGCAGTATTTT. It translates to CASSQALSTDTQYF.